This is a list of T cell receptor beta chains from one sample in a study of cytomegalovirus exposure and HLA in healthy donors. Sequenced by immunoSEQ multiplex PCR; TCRdb stores in-frame clones only, minus some. The data contain about 190,000 clones, roughly an eighth of them singletons. Specimen: PBMCs. Receptors were obtained from a man aged 45-60 years in good health and CMV-seropositive. Both conserved end residues are part of each CDR3. A D gene is named only where the DNA matches it firmly. Size values are once, few and many counts, or a class for expanded clones, and some rows have none.

.,few,TRBJ1-1,TRBV4-3,TGCGCCAGCAGCCAAGTCTGGAACACTGAAGCTTTCTTT,CASSQVWNTEAFF
TRBD2,.,TRBJ2-3,TRBV6-1,TGTGCCAGCAGCGACCAAGCGGGGGGGCCGGATACGCAGTATTTT,CASSDQAGGPDTQYF
.,.,TRBJ2-1,TRBV5-6,TGTGCCAGCAGCCCGAGCGGCAATGAGCAGTTCTTC,CASSPSGNEQFF
.,few,TRBJ1-1,TRBV18,TGTGCCAGCTCACCAAGCAACCTAGGCATGAACACTGAAGCTTTCTTT,CASSPSNLGMNTEAFF
TRBD1,few,TRBJ1-5,TRBV7-3,TGTGCCAGCAGCTTAACGTTAAACAGGGGAGGCAATCAGCCCCAGCATTTT,CASSLTLNRGGNQPQHF
.,.,TRBJ1-2,TRBV5-8,TGTGCCAGCAGCTTGAGGGGTCCCAGCTATGGCTACACCTTC,CASSLRGPSYGYTF
.,few,TRBJ1-2,TRBV6-1,TGTGCCAGCAGTGAAAGCCTTAATAACTATGGCTACACCTTC,CASSESLNNYGYTF
.,few,TRBJ2-7,TRBV5-8,TGTGCCAGCAGCCCCAGGACAGCCTACGAGCAGTACTTC,CASSPRTAYEQYF
TRBD2,few,TRBJ2-5,TRBV28,TGTGCCAGCAGTCCAACGACTAGCGGGGGGCCGGGCCAAGAGACCCAGTACTTC,CASSPTTSGGPGQETQYF
TRBD1,.,TRBJ2-1,TRBV18,TGTGCCAGCTCAGGGGGACAGGGGGCTTACAATGAGCAGTTCTTC,CASSGGQGAYNEQFF
.,few,TRBJ1-6,TRBV7-2,TGTGCCAGCAGCTTAGTCGGGATTAATTCACCCCTCCACTTT,CASSLVGINSPLHF
TRBD1,.,TRBJ1-3,TRBV30,TGTGCCTGGGCGCAGGGGGCCTCTGGAAACACCATATATTTT,CAWAQGASGNTIYF
TRBD2,.,TRBJ2-3,TRBV7-6,TGTGCCAGCAGCTTAGGGATCGGGGGGACAGATACGCAGTATTTT,CASSLGIGGTDTQYF
.,few,TRBJ1-1,TRBV5-6,TGTGCCAGCAGCTCCGGACAGAGGGGTCCGATGGCTTTCTTT,CASSSGQRGPMAFF
.,.,TRBJ1-5,TRBV29-1,TGCAGCGTTGTGATAGGAGATAATCAGCCCCAGCATTTT,CSVVIGDNQPQHF
TRBD1,.,TRBJ1-1,TRBV7-9,TGTGCCAGCAGCGGGGACAGGAAAACTGAAGCTTTCTTT,CASSGDRKTEAFF
TRBD2,.,TRBJ2-3,TRBV19,TGTGCCAGTAGTATAGAAGGTGGGAGCGGGGCGGTGACAGATACGCAGTATTTT,CASSIEGGSGAVTDTQYF
.,.,TRBJ1-2,TRBV11-3,TGTGCCAGCAGCCATCCGAGTGGTGCCTATGGCTACACCTTC,CASSHPSGAYGYTF
.,few,TRBJ1-2,TRBV6-5,TGTGCCAGCAGTTACATGGGGAGGAATGGCTACACCTTC,CASSYMGRNGYTF
.,.,TRBJ1-2,TRBV15,TGTGCCACCAGCAGAGATTCTGGGGGGTTTAACTATGGCTACACCTTC,CATSRDSGGFNYGYTF